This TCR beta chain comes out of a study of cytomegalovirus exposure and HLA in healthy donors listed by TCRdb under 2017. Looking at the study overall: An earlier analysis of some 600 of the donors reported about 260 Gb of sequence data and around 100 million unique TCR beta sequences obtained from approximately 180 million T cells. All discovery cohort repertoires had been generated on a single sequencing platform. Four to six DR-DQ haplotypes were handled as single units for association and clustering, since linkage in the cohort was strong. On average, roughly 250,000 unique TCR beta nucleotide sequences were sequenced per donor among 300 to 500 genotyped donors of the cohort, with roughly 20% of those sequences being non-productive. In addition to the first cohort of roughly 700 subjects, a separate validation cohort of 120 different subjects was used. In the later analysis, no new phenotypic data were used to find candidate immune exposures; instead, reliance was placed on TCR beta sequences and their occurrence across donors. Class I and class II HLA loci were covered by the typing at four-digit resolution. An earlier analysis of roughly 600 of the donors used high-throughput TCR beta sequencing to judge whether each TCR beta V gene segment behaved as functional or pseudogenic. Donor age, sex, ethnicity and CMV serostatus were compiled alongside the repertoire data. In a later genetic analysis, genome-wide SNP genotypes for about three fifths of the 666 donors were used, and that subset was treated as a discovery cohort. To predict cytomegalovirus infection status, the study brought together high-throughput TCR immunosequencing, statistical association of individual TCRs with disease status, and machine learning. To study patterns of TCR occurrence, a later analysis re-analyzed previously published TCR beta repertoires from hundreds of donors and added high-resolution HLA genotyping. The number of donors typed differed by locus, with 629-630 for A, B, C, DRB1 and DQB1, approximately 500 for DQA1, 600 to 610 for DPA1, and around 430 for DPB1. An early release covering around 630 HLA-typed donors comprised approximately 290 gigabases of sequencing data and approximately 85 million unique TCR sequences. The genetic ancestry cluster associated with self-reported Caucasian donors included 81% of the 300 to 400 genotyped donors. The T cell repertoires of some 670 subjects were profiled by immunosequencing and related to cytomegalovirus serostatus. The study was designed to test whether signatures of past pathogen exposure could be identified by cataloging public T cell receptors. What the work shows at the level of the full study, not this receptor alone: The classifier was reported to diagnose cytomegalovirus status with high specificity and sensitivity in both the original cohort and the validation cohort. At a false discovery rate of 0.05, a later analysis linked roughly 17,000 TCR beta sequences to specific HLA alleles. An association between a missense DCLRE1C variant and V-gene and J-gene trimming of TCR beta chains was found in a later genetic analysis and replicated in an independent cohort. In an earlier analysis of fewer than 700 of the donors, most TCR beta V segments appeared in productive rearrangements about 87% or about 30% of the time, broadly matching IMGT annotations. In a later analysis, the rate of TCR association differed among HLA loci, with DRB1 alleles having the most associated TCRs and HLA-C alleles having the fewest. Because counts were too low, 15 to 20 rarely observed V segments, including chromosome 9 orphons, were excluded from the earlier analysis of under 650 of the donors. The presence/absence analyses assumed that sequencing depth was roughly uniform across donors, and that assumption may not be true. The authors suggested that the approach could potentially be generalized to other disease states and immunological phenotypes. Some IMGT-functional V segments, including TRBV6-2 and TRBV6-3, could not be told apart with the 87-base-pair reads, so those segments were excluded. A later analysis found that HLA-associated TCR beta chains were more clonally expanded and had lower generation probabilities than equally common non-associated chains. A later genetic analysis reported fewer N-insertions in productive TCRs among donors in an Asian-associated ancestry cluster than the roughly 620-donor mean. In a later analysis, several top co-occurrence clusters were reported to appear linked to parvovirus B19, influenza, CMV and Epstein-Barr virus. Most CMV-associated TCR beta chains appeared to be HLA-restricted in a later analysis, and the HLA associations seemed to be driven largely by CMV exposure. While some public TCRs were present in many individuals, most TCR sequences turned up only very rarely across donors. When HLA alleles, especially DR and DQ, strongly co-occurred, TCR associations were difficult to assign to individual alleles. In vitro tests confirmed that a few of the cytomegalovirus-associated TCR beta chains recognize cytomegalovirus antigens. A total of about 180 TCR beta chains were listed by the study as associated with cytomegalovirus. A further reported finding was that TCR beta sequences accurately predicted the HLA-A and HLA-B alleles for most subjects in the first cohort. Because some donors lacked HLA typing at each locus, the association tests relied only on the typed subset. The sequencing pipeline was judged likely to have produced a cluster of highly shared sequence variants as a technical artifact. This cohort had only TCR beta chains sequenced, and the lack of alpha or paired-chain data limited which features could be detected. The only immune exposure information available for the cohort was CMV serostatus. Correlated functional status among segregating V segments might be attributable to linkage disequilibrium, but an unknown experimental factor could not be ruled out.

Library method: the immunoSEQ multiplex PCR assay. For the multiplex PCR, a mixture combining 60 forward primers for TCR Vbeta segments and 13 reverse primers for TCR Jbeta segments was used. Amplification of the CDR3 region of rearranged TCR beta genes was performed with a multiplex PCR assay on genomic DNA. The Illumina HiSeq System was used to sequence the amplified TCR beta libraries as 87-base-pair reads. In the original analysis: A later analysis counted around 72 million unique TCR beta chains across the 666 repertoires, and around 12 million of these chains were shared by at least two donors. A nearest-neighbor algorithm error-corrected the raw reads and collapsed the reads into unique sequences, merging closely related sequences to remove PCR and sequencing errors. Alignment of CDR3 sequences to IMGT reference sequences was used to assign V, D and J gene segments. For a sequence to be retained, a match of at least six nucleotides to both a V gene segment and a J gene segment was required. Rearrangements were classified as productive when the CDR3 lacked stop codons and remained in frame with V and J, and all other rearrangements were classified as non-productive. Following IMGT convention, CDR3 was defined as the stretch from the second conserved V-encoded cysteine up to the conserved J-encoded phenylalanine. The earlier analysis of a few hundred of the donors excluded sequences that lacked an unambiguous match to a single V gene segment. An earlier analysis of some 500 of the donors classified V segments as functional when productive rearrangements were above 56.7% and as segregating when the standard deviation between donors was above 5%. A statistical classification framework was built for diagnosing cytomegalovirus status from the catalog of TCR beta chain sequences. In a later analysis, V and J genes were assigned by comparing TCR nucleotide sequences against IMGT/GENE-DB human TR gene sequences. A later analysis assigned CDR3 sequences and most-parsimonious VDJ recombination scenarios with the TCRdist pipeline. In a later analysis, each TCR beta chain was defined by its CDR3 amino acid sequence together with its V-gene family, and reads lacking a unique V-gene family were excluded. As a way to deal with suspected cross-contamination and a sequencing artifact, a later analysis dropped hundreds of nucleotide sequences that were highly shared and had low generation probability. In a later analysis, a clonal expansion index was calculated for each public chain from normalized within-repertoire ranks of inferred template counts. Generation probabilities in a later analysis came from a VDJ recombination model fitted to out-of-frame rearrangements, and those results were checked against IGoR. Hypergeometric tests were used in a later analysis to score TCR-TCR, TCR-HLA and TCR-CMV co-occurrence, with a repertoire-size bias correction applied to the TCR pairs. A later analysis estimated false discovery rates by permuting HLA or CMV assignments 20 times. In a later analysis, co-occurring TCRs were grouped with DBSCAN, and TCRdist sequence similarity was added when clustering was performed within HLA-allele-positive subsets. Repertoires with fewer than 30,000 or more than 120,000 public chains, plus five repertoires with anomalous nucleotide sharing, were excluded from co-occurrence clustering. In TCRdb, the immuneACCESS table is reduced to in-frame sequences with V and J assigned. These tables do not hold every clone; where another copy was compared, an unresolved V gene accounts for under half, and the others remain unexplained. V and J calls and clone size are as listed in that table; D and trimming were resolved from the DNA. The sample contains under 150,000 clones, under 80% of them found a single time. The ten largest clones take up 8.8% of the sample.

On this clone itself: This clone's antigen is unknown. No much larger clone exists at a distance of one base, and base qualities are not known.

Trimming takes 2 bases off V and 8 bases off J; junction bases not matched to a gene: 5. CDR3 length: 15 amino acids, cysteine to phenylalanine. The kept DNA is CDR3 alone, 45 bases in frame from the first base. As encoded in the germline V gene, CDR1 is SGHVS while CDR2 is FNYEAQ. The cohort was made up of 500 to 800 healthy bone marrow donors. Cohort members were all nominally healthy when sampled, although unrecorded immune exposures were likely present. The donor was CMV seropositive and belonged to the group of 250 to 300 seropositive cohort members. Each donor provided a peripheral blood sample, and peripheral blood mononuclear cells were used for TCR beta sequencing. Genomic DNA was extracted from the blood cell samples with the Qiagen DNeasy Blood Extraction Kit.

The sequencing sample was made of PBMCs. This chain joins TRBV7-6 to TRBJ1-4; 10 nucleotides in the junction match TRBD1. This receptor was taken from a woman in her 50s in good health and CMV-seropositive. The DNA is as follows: TGTGCCAGCAGCTTAAATCGGGACAGGGGAGAAAAACTGTTTTTT. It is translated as CASSLNRDRGEKLFF. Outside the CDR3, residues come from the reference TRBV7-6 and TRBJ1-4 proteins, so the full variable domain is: GAGVSQSPRYKVTKRGQDVALRCDPISGHVSLYWYRQALGQGPEFLTYFNYEAQQDKSGLPNDRFSAERPEGSISTLTIQRTEQRDSAMYRCASSLNRDRGEKLFFGSGTQLSVL.